These T cell receptor beta chains were read from a single sample in a study of human T cells and chemical hapten exposure. MiXCR, run by TCRdb on the RACE reads, gives a single entry per CDR3 protein. The sample holds approximately 90,000 distinct CDR3 sequences, around 8.8% seen once. Here the sequenced sample was whole blood, taken in connection with sensitization to the hapten diphenylcyclopropenone (DPC). All receptors come from a man between 40 and 49 years old with alopecia areata. Some clones in this sample may be carry-over from other donors' samples. Both conserved end residues are part of each CDR3. D genes are given only for firm matches. The size of a clone is reported for some rows only, either as once, few or many, or as a class for expanded clones.

d_call | j_call | v_call | clone_size | cdr3_aa | cdr3_nt
TRBD2 | TRBJ2-1 | TRBV18 | many | CASTTRAGRIAGGDGNEQFF | TGTGCCAGCACTACCCGGGCAGGGAGGATAGCGGGAGGTGACGGAAATGAGCAGTTCTTC
NA | TRBJ1-2 | TRBV14 | NA | CASSQDNRVYGYTF | TGTGCCAGCAGCCAAGACAATAGGGTCTATGGCTACACCTTC
NA | TRBJ2-1 | TRBV6-5 | many | CASSTPRGAYNEQFF | TGTGCCAGCAGCACCCCGAGGGGGGCCTACAATGAGCAGTTCTTC
NA | TRBJ2-4 | TRBV11-2 | NA | CASSWEAGAKNIQYF | TGTGCCAGCAGCTGGGAAGCGGGAGCCAAAAACATTCAGTACTTC
TRBD1 | TRBJ2-7 | TRBV4-2 | NA | CASSLEQGTLGEQYF | TGTGCCAGCAGCCTCGAACAGGGGACCCTGGGGGAGCAGTACTTC
TRBD1 | TRBJ1-2 | TRBV20-1 | many | CSARQGQGYGYTF | TGCAGTGCTAGACAAGGACAGGGGTATGGCTACACCTTC
NA | TRBJ1-1 | TRBV5-6 | many | CASSTGPNTEAFF | TGTGCCAGCAGCACGGGGCCGAACACTGAAGCTTTCTTT
NA | TRBJ2-1 | TRBV12-3/TRBV12-4 | many | CASSSRDFSYNEQFF | TGTGCCAGCAGTTCCCGGGACTTCTCCTACAATGAGCAGTTCTTC
NA | TRBJ1-2 | TRBV14 | many | CASSQDWGNYGYTF | TGTGCCAGCAGCCAAGATTGGGGAAACTATGGCTACACCTTC
TRBD2 | TRBJ2-5 | TRBV12-3/TRBV12-4 | few | CASALAGVETQYF | TGTGCCAGCGCACTAGCGGGAGTAGAGACCCAGTACTTC
NA | TRBJ2-1 | TRBV12-3/TRBV12-4 | many | CASTLGPPSSYNEQFF | TGTGCCAGCACCTTGGGGCCCCCGAGCTCCTACAATGAGCAGTTCTTC
NA | TRBJ2-1 | TRBV6-1 | few | CASTPRSGYNEQFF | TGTGCCAGCACTCCCCGGTCCGGCTACAATGAGCAGTTCTTC
TRBD1 | TRBJ2-3 | TRBV24-1 | NA | CATSDEGALSTDTQYF | TGTGCCACCAGTGATGAGGGGGCTCTTAGCACAGATACGCAGTATTTT
TRBD2 | TRBJ2-3 | TRBV27 | few | CASSISGIGVGTDTQYF | TGTGCCAGCAGTATTAGCGGGATTGGGGTAGGCACAGATACGCAGTATTTT
TRBD2 | TRBJ2-3 | TRBV28 | NA | CASDKAGGTDTQYF | TGTGCCAGTGACAAAGCGGGAGGTACAGATACGCAGTATTTT
TRBD2 | TRBJ2-2 | TRBV11-3 | few | CASSLVSGSANTGELFF | TGTGCCAGCAGCTTAGTCAGCGGGAGTGCGAACACCGGGGAGCTGTTTTTT
NA | TRBJ1-3 | TRBV28 | many | CASNKGGAARSGNTIYF | TGTGCCAGCAACAAAGGGGGGGCCGCCCGATCTGGAAACACCATATATTTT
NA | TRBJ2-2 | TRBV7-8 | many | CASSLGRRGTGELFF | TGTGCCAGCAGCTTAGGGAGACGGGGGACCGGGGAGCTGTTTTTT
TRBD2 | TRBJ2-1 | TRBV7-2 | many | CASRTGTSGNNEQFF | TGTGCCAGCAGAACAGGGACTAGCGGTAACAATGAGCAGTTCTTC
NA | TRBJ2-2 | TRBV3-1 | NA | CASSQRDRLDGELFF | TGTGCCAGCAGCCAACGTGACAGGCTGGACGGGGAGCTGTTTTTT
TRBD2 | TRBJ2-4 | TRBV2 | many | CASSPQAGGGNIQYF | TGTGCCAGCAGTCCCCAAGCGGGAGGGGGAAACATTCAGTACTTC
NA | TRBJ2-1 | TRBV12-3/TRBV12-4 | NA | CASSSARLGGNEQFF | TGTGCCAGCAGTTCGGCTAGACTGGGGGGCAATGAGCAGTTCTTC
NA | TRBJ1-2 | TRBV20-1 | many | CSARPQGLRASGGYTF | TGCAGTGCTAGACCCCAGGGATTAAGGGCATCGGGGGGCTACACCTTC
NA | TRBJ2-3 | TRBV30 | few | CAWSVGGNTQYF | TGTGCCTGGAGTGTTGGGGGAAATACGCAGTATTTT
NA | TRBJ1-5 | TRBV25-1 | NA | CASSKKRRPNQPQHF | TGTGCCAGCAGTAAAAAAAGACGGCCCAATCAGCCCCAGCATTTT
NA | TRBJ2-7 | TRBV30 | NA | CACGAGPIGEQYF | TGTGCCTGTGGAGCAGGGCCAATCGGGGAGCAGTACTTC
NA | TRBJ1-1 | TRBV7-9 | many | CASSSTGRNTEAFF | TGTGCCAGCAGCTCCACAGGGCGGAACACTGAAGCTTTCTTT
NA | TRBJ1-2 | TRBV18 | NA | CASSPPYGQKVYGYTF | TGTGCCAGCTCACCACCCTACGGACAGAAAGTCTATGGCTACACCTTC
NA | TRBJ2-2 | TRBV10-3 | few | CAISGVQRSNTGELFF | TGTGCCATCAGTGGAGTTCAGCGGTCGAACACCGGGGAGCTGTTTTTT
NA | TRBJ2-3 | TRBV12-3/TRBV12-4 | few | CASSLIQPWDTQYF | TGTGCCAGCAGTTTAATCCAACCGTGGGATACGCAGTATTTT
NA | TRBJ2-2 | TRBV7-9 | few | CASSLSPPGELFF | TGTGCCAGCAGCCTATCCCCCCCCGGGGAGCTGTTTTTT
NA | TRBJ1-4 | TRBV14 | NA | CASSHRTGGKLFF | TGTGCCAGCAGCCACAGGACGGGGGGAAAACTGTTTTTT
TRBD1 | TRBJ1-1 | TRBV10-3 | few | CAISGTGGASEAFF | TGTGCCATCAGTGGGACAGGGGGCGCCTCTGAAGCTTTCTTT
TRBD2 | TRBJ2-3 | TRBV5-1 | NA | CASSLMVSLAGVSDTQYF | TGCGCCAGCAGCTTAATGGTCAGCCTAGCGGGAGTCTCAGATACGCAGTATTTT
NA | TRBJ2-5 | TRBV7-2 | NA | CASSLTRETQYF | TGTGCCAGCAGCTTAACTAGAGAGACCCAGTACTTC
TRBD2 | TRBJ2-3 | TRBV28 | NA | CASSPLAESTDTQYF | TGTGCCAGCAGTCCACTAGCGGAAAGCACAGATACGCAGTATTTT
TRBD2 | TRBJ2-5 | TRBV6-2/TRBV6-3 | large | CASSYSSSGAETQYF | TGTGCCAGCAGTTACTCGTCCAGCGGGGCAGAGACCCAGTACTTC
NA | TRBJ2-4 | TRBV27 | few | CASKGGAKNIQYF | TGTGCCAGCAAGGGGGGGGCCAAAAACATTCAGTACTTC
NA | TRBJ2-2 | TRBV5-1 | NA | CASSLDPGQSWRDGYTGELFF | TGCGCCAGCAGCTTGGACCCGGGACAATCATGGCGGGACGGTTACACCGGGGAGCTGTTTTTT
TRBD1 | TRBJ2-7 | TRBV7-9 | NA | CASSFVRPADRVWGQYF | TGTGCCAGCAGCTTTGTGAGGCCGGCGGACAGGGTCTGGGGGCAGTACTTC
TRBD2 | TRBJ2-3 | TRBV5-6 | many | CASERGSTDTQYF | TGTGCCAGCGAGCGGGGGAGCACAGATACGCAGTATTTT
NA | TRBJ1-5 | TRBV19 | few | CASTPGGYNQPQHF | TGTGCCAGTACCCCGGGGGGGTACAATCAGCCCCAGCATTTT
TRBD1 | TRBJ1-5 | TRBV12-3/TRBV12-4 | many | CASSLGGSQGAQPQHF | TGTGCCAGCAGTTTAGGGGGCTCACAGGGGGCCCAGCCCCAGCATTTT
NA | TRBJ1-4 | TRBV20-1 | many | CSASNAPEKLFF | TGCAGTGCTAGCAATGCCCCCGAAAAACTGTTTTTT
TRBD1 | TRBJ2-2 | TRBV14 | many | CASSHSGDRGELFF | TGTGCCAGCAGCCATTCAGGGGACAGGGGGGAGCTGTTTTTT
NA | TRBJ1-1 | TRBV6-1 | many | CASSDSAGRVVNTEAFF | TGTGCCAGCAGTGATTCGGCAGGGAGGGTGGTGAACACTGAAGCTTTCTTT
NA | TRBJ1-3 | TRBV18 | few | CASSPTASGNTIYF | TGTGCCAGCTCACCGACAGCATCTGGAAACACCATATATTTT
NA | TRBJ2-4 | TRBV2 | many | CASSDGQNIQYF | TGTGCCAGCAGTGATGGGCAAAACATTCAGTACTTC
TRBD1 | TRBJ1-2 | TRBV10-3 | many | CAISEPGLAGGRNYGYTF | TGTGCCATCAGTGAGCCGGGTCTGGCAGGGGGCCGAAACTATGGCTACACCTTC
NA | TRBJ2-5 | TRBV7-2 | few | CASSLTRGWQETQYF | TGTGCCAGCAGCTTAACTAGAGGCTGGCAAGAGACCCAGTACTTC
NA | TRBJ1-5 | TRBV6-2/TRBV6-3 | medium-sized | CASNDPRPLKNQPQHF | TGTGCCAGCAACGACCCACGACCACTCAAGAATCAGCCCCAGCATTTT